The T cell receptor beta chain under discussion was sequenced for a study of blood T cell repertoires in COVID-19. On the study more broadly: Whether acute or convalescent, the COVID-19 samples came from the United States, Italy and Spain. PBMCs, B-cell-depleted T cells, or T cells provided the cDNA or gDNA that made up the material.

Categorization into cohorts depended on clinical history that participants reported. Authors' methods: Scientists estimated how many nucleated cells there were by amplifying reference gene primers. The data were produced by immunoSEQ multiplex PCR, yet TCRdb's version contains in-frame clones alone and is incomplete. The V and J calls and clone size come from that table; D and trimming were worked out from the DNA. The data contain 130,000 to 150,000 clones, roughly 88% of them singletons. The length of the CDR3 is 17 residues. CDR1 and CDR2 (germline): LNHNV, YYDKDF (reference sequence). Trimming at V came to 4 bases and at J to 8 bases, leaving 15 bases not matched to a gene.

This sequence was found in a woman in her thirties with acute COVID-19. The sequenced material came from PBMCs or T cells enriched from blood (not recorded which). V and J are TRBV15 and TRBJ2-1; 9 nucleotides match TRBD2. The CDR3 nucleotides read TGTGCCACCAGCACAAGAGGTCTAGCGGGATTAAAGGATGAGCAGTTCTTC. This sequence encodes CATSTRGLAGLKDEQFF.